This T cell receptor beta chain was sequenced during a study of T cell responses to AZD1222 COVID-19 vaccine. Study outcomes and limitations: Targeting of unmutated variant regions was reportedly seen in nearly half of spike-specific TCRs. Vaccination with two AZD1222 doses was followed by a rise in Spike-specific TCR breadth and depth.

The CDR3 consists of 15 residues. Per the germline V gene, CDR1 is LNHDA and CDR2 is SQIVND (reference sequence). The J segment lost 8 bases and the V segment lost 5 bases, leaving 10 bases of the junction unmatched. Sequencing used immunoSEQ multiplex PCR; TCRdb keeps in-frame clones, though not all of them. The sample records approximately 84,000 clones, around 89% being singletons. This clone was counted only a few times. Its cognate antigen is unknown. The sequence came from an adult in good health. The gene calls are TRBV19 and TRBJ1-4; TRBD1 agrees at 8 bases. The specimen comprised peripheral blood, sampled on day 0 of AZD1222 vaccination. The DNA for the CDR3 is TGTGCCAGTAGTTTTCAGGGGGCGCGAGGGGAAAAACTGTTTTTT. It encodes CASSFQGARGEKLFF. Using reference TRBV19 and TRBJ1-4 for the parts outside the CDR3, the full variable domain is DGGITQSPKYLFRKEGQNVTLSCEQNLNHDAMYWYRQDPGQGLRLIYYSQIVNDFQKGDIAEGYSVSREKKESFPLTVTSAQKNPTAFYLCASSFQGARGEKLFFGSGTQLSVL.